The rows below give T cell receptor beta chains drawn from one sample of a study of T cell responses to AZD1222 COVID-19 vaccine. Generated by immunoSEQ multiplex PCR, the TCRdb table keeps only in-frame clones and is missing some. The sample has approximately 150,000 clones, roughly 90% seen once. Material: peripheral blood, obtained 28 days after the second AZD1222 dose. The source is an adult who received the AZD1222 COVID-19 vaccine. The conserved cysteine and the conserved F or W are not part of the CDR3 here. Clone sizes are given selectively: once, few, many, or a class where the clone is expanded.

V gene | clone size | CDR3 protein
TRBV14 | NA | ASSQVRSRRGNSPLH
TRBV30 | NA | AWSSLRGGDTEAF
TRBV7-6 | NA | ASSPTGQGKLEQY
TRBV25-1 | once | ASSPTRREAGTDTQY
TRBV10-2 | once | ASSEGGQPQH
TRBV5-1 | NA | ASSAERRNYGYT
TRBV2 | NA | ASSGTGGNRQETQY
TRBV2 | NA | ASTGQGRSGELF
TRBV30 | once | AWSVRQGTEAF
TRBV3-1/TRBV3-2 | NA | ASSHGRVAGVVDEQF
TRBV5-5 | NA | ASRGLGRFTQETQY
TRBV25-1 | NA | ASSEGQGVGAF
TRBV11-3 | once | ASSKRGNSGNTIY
TRBV3-1/TRBV3-2 | NA | ASSQVLAGARNEQF
TRBV6-5 | NA | ASSYDLVNHEQY
TRBV30 | NA | AAEGSSNQPQH
TRBV28 | NA | ASSWTGGTEAF
TRBV15 | NA | ATRRDTGELF
TRBV4-2 | NA | ASSQVQEVTYGYT
TRBV3-1/TRBV3-2 | few | ASSQAPEAGYT
TRBV5-1 | NA | ASSLAVAGTGGGYT
TRBV6-5 | few | ASSPSAGTTYEQY
TRBV19 | NA | ASRGEGYSYEQY
TRBV4-1 | once | ASSPSSPLTGLAGVGLREQY
TRBV9 | NA | ASSPRTGRLYGYT
TRBV28 | NA | ASRLHLDGSNQPQH
TRBV4-1 | NA | ASSQNDRGAGYT
TRBV7-9 | NA | ASSPAARSNTEAF
TRBV5-1 | NA | ASSREGPDGYT
TRBV27 | NA | ASSRTTGADEQY
TRBV4-3 | NA | ASSQDWRLGDEQF
TRBV6-2/TRBV6-3 | NA | ASSYEGAGSYEQY
TRBV5-8 | NA | ASSLGSSGNTIY
TRBV5-1 | NA | ASSFLDRGLGETQY
TRBV4-3 | NA | ASSQATSGVAYEQY
TRBV28 | once | ASTRGRENEQY
TRBV19 | NA | ASSIYRKNTEAF
TRBV5-1 | NA | ASSLTAGEQF
TRBV6-5 | NA | ASSTGDEQY
TRBV3-1/TRBV3-2 | NA | ASSRTENTEAF
TRBV5-1 | NA | ASSSGGAGDSYGYT
TRBV5-4 | NA | ASSLQEGYEQY
TRBV7-2 | NA | ASSWGQWDYGYT
TRBV11-2 | NA | ASSLDASGTYNEQF
TRBV6-5 | once | ASSLNGYGYT
TRBV2 | NA | ASSDGGQLSYEQY
TRBV24-1 | NA | ATSGRVQETQY
TRBV5-1 | NA | ASSTQTPAIEQF
TRBV24-1 | NA | ATMGLAGTDTQY
TRBV7-2 | few | ASSMGTSSVDTQY
TRBV11-3 | NA | ASSLSVTGELF
TRBV6-5 | NA | ASRRSGGDTGELF
TRBV4-1 | NA | ASSLTSGSVVYEQY
TRBV19 | NA | ASRTGGLNTEAF
TRBV5-6 | NA | ASSLTGTPAYEQY
TRBV6-5 | NA | ASSYGTDLNTEAF
TRBV5-1 | NA | ASSLGAGLQETQY
TRBV27 | NA | ASSLFRHSNQPQH
TRBV7-2 | NA | ASSFQDSYEQY